The 9 T cell receptor beta chains listed next were all sequenced from one sample in a study of blood T cell repertoires in COVID-19. The data were produced by immunoSEQ multiplex PCR, yet TCRdb's version contains in-frame clones alone and is incomplete. The table lists approximately 200,000 clones, roughly 87% of them singletons. The material sequenced was PBMCs or T cells enriched from blood (not recorded which). These receptors were collected from a woman in her twenties or thirties who had recovered from COVID-19.

The chain has TRBV5-4 and TRBJ1-5; D might be TRBD1 (5 bases). CDR3 size: 13 residues. Germline assignment: CDR1 SGHNT and CDR2 YYREEE (reference sequence). Trimming removed 4 bases at V and 4 bases at J, with 9 bases between. CDR3 nucleotide sequence: TGTGCCAGCAGCCCGGGGGGGAATCAGCCCCAGCATTTT. This gives the protein CASSPGGNQPQHF.

This clone was counted a single time. The chain couples TRBV4-2 to TRBJ2-1; maybe TRBD2 (6 bases). Germline V gene lookup returns CDR1 LGHNA and CDR2 YNFKEQ. This CDR3 is built from 16 residues. The V end lost 1 base, the J end lost 0 bases, and 10 bases lay between the germline ends. In DNA form, the CDR3 reads TGTGCCAGCAGCCAAGGGGAGGCAAGCTCCTACAATGAGCAGTTCTTC. This sequence encodes CASSQGEASSYNEQFF.

The V and J genes are TRBV15 and TRBJ1-6; the D is unclear. The V end was cut by 0 bases, the J end by 10 bases, with 13 bases between. This CDR3 has 15 amino acids. Germline V lookup: CDR1 LNHNV, CDR2 YYDKDF (reference sequence). The CDR3 loop is CATSRELAAHSPLHF. The CDR3, as DNA: TGTGCCACCAGCAGAGAACTTGCTGCTCACTCACCCCTCCACTTT.

The chain links TRBV6-2 or TRBV6-3 to TRBJ2-2; tentatively, D is TRBD1 (5 bases). Germline CDR1 and CDR2: MNHEY and SVGEGT. With 5 bases removed from V and 2 bases from J, the gap between germline ends came to 12 bases. CDR3 size: 15 residues. The CDR3 sequence is CASSTVGHNTGELFF. CDR3 coding DNA: TGTGCCAGCAGTACGGTAGGACATAACACCGGGGAGCTGTTTTTT.

The rearrangement uses TRBV27 and TRBJ2-3; 14 positions match TRBD2. V lost 5 bases and J lost 0; bases outside the gene matches: 7. This CDR3 has 18 residues. The germline V gene has CDR1 MNHEY and CDR2 SMNVEV (reference sequence). The CDR3 region is CASSVGLAGVASTDTQYF. In DNA, the CDR3 is TGTGCCAGCAGTGTGGGACTAGCGGGAGTAGCTAGCACAGATACGCAGTATTTT.

The chain employs TRBV7-3 and TRBJ2-3, with 9 bases identical to TRBD2. The trim removed 5 bases at V and 0 bases at J, leaving 12 bases unmatched. Germline loops: CDR1 SGHTA, CDR2 FQGTGA. This CDR3 is 18 amino acids long. The CDR3 DNA reads TGTGCCAGCAGCCCGAGAGGTCGGCGGGGGGGAAGCACAGATACGCAGTATTTT. Protein product: CASSPRGRRGGSTDTQYF.

This clone came up many times. The rearrangement joins TRBV7-8 to TRBJ2-7, with 11 bases that match TRBD2. Trimming at V came to 3 bases and at J to 3 bases, leaving 1 base not matched to a gene. CDR3 size: 14 residues. Germline loops: CDR1 SGHVS, CDR2 FQNEAQ. The CDR3 loop reads CASSFGTSGYEQYF. The CDR3 DNA reads as TGTGCCAGCAGCTTCGGGACTAGCGGCTACGAGCAGTACTTC. The full variable domain, its missing parts supplied by reference TRBV7-8 and TRBJ2-7, is GAGVSQSPRYKVAKRGQDVALRCDPISGHVSLFWYQQALGQGPEFLTYFQNEAQLDKSGLPSDRFFAERPEGSVSTLKIQRTQQEDSAVYLCASSFGTSGYEQYFGPGTRLTVT.

This clone was seen a handful of times. The V gene is TRBV7-8, the J gene TRBJ1-1; D perhaps matches TRBD1 (5 bases). Looked up from germline, CDR1 is SGHVS and CDR2 is FQNEAQ. V was shortened by 6 bases and J by 3 bases, with 14 bases between the two germline ends. The CDR3 runs 14 residues. The CDR3, as DNA: TGTGCCAGCAGGCAACTCAGGGTGGACACTGAAGCTTTCTTT. Translating it yields CASRQLRVDTEAFF.

This clone was observed a few times. The chain is built from TRBV5-6 and TRBJ1-2; 9 bases line up with TRBD1. Germline V lookup: CDR1 SGHDT, CDR2 YYEEEE. The CDR3 spans 15 residues. After removal of 1 base from V and 4 bases from J, the junction contained 5 bases not matched to a gene. The CDR3 region has the DNA TGTGCCAGCAGCTTGACCACAGGGGGCCGCTATGGCTACACCTTC. Its protein product is CASSLTTGGRYGYTF.